This paragraph reports one T cell receptor beta chain. In its sample, this clone was seen once. The antigen it binds to is not known. It has no much larger one-base neighbor in the sample; base qualities were not kept. The sample is drawn from a study of OX40 agonist ivuxolimab in advanced cancers. For the study in its entirety: The costimulatory receptor OX40 (CD134) was targeted by ivuxolimab, a fully human IgG2 agonistic monoclonal antibody. Intravenous ivuxolimab was administered to patients every 2 weeks at six dose levels: 0.01, 0.1, 0.3, 1.5, 3 and 10 mg/kg. Among the roughly 50 dose-escalation patients, roughly 20 had hepatocellular carcinoma, roughly 15 melanoma, 9 renal cell carcinoma and 9 head and neck cancer. In the dose-escalation cohort, 65% to 85% of patients were male, and the mean age was 60 years with a range of roughly 20 to 80. Prior anti-PD-1, anti-PD-L1 or anti-CTLA-4 therapy was permitted, and about two fifths of dose-escalation patients had received checkpoint inhibitors. Three dose-escalation patients achieved partial responses, one with hepatocellular carcinoma and two with cutaneous melanoma. The purpose of peripheral TCRbeta sequencing was to test whether ivuxolimab changed TCR sequence diversity and led to clonal T-cell expansion. The paper reports the monotherapy dose-escalation portion (N of about 47 patients) of the phase I ivuxolimab trial.

Study-wide conclusions, independent of this receptor: After ivuxolimab, CD8+ T cells had more expanded clones than CD4+ T cells on average. The antigen specificity of the clonally expanded peripheral T cells was not determined. At doses of 0.1 to 3.0 mg/kg, clonal expansion of both CD4+ and CD8+ blood T cells was observed from baseline to week 6. Low levels of normalized T-cell clonal expansion were also seen in some patients who did not respond. Partial responders in the 0.1-3.0 mg/kg groups had among the lowest normalized peripheral clonal expansion, especially among CD8+ T cells.

Genomic DNA was extracted from sorted cells for sequencing of the TCRbeta CDR3 region. The immunoSEQ Assay was used for sequencing of TCRbeta CDR3 regions. As stored in TCRdb, this immuneACCESS dataset retains in-frame rearrangements with V and J assigned. A fraction of the clones does not appear; measured against another copy, unresolved V genes explain less than half of the discrepancy, and the remainder lacks a known reason. In this sample the table shows around 61,000 clones, approximately 90% of which occur a single time. The top ten hold approximately 20% of the sample. V and J lose 0 bases and 4 bases, and a span of 12 bases separates them. From a lookup of the germline V gene, CDR1 and CDR2 are MNHEY and SVGAGI. From its cysteine to its phenylalanine, the CDR3 spans 15 amino acids. Of all the DNA, just the CDR3 is kept, 45 bases in frame from base 1. The trial excluded patients who had a history of autoimmune disease or were on systemic immunosuppression. Peripheral blood for TCR sequencing was collected from all dose cohorts at baseline, on cycle 4 day 1, and on cycle 7 day 1. Samples came from an open-label, multicenter, first-in-human phase I dose-escalation trial of ivuxolimab. The trial enrolled adults with locally advanced or metastatic head and neck squamous cell, hepatocellular, melanoma or renal cell carcinoma. Before TCR sequencing, CD4+ T cells and CD8+ T cells from peripheral blood were sorted into separate populations.

The chain is made from TRBV6-5 and TRBJ1-1, with the D gene not clear enough to name. This TCR was sampled from an adult with an advanced solid tumor such as melanoma, head and neck, liver or kidney cancer. Sample: CD4+ or CD8+ T cells sorted from blood, taken in a trial of the OX40 agonist ivuxolimab. DNA sequence: TGTGCCAGCAGTTACTCGATGGGCGGTTCCACTGAAGCTTTCTTT. This gives the protein CASSYSMGGSTEAFF.